Following are 18 T cell receptor beta chains from one sample sequenced in a study of early T cells in non-severe SARS-CoV-2 infection. A single record per CDR3 protein comes from TCRdb applying MiXCR to the 5' RACE reads. The repertoire consists of tens of thousands of distinct CDR3 sequences, with around 13% occurring once and the leading ten covering less than 4.5%. Specimen: whole blood. The source is an adult who was a healthcare worker with PCR-confirmed SARS-CoV-2 infection or an uninfected control (not recorded which).

The sample holds many counts of this clonotype. The chain uses TRBV20-1 and TRBJ2-5, with 10 bases aligning to TRBD2. J was trimmed by 5 bases and V by 6 bases; bases with no gene match: 15. The CDR3 is 16 residues long. CDR1 and CDR2 (germline): DFQATT, SNEGSKA (reference sequence). CDR3 protein: CSANRGTAGGPETQYF. For the CDR3, the DNA is TGCAGTGCCAACCGGGGCACAGCGGGGGGGCCGGAGACCCAGTACTTC.

This clonotype was seen a few times. J is TRBJ2-7 and V is TRBV5-1, with a tentative D call TRBD2 (5 bases). Germline lookup yields CDR1 SGHRS and CDR2 YFSETQ. The CDR3 has 12 residues. V lost 2 bases and J 4 bases, leaving 7 bases between the germline ends. CDR3 in DNA: TGCGCCAGCAGCTTTACGGGGTACGAGCAGTACTTC. This translates into CASSFTGYEQYF.

This clonotype was seen a few times. The rearrangement links TRBV7-2 to TRBJ2-7, with D perhaps TRBD1 (5 bases). This CDR3 has 14 amino acids. Trimming stripped 1 base from V and 9 bases from J, with 16 bases between. Germline assignment: CDR1 SGHTA and CDR2 FQGNSA. The chain's CDR3 is CASSLGSVSTAQYF. The CDR3 DNA sequence: TGTGCCAGCAGCTTAGGAAGTGTTTCGACAGCGCAGTACTTC.

This clonotype was observed many times. This rearrangement joins TRBV6-1 to TRBJ2-2; D is ambiguous. V dropped 3 bases and J dropped 2 bases, with 4 bases sitting between them. The CDR3 runs to 13 residues. In germline, CDR1 is MNHNS, CDR2 SASEGT. The CDR3 coding sequence is TGTGCCAGCAGTGATATAAACACCGGGGAGCTGTTTTTT. Amino acid sequence: CASSDINTGELFF.

This clonotype was recorded a few times. This chain links TRBV7-6 with TRBJ1-2, with D perhaps TRBD1 (6 bases). The CDR3 length is 15 residues. CDR1 is SGHVS and CDR2 is FNYEAQ in the germline V gene. V was trimmed by 4 bases and J by 4 bases, leaving 16 bases between them. CDR3: CASSSLPTGTYGYTF. CDR3 DNA sequence: TGTGCCAGCAGCTCCCTTCCGACAGGTACCTATGGCTACACCTTC.

This clonotype was recorded many times. V gene TRBV27 combines with J gene TRBJ2-5, with 7 bases identical to TRBD1. CDR1 is MNHEY and CDR2 is SMNVEV in the germline V gene (reference sequence). The CDR3 extends over 15 amino acids. Germline trimming cut 3 bases from V and 5 bases from J; bases unmatched to any gene: 9. The CDR3 DNA reads as TGTGCCAGCAGTTTTAGGGCAGGGGGTTGGGAGACCCAGTACTTC. It is translated as CASSFRAGGWETQYF.

On this clonotype itself: A clone one base away is much larger, so this may be a read error. V is TRBV6-1 and J is TRBJ2-7, with 8 bases identical to TRBD1. The CDR3 has 15 residues. Per the germline V gene, CDR1 is MNHNS and CDR2 is SASEGT. CDR3 residues: CASSYIRDRYYKQYF. As DNA, the CDR3 is TGTGCCAGCAGTTACATCCGGGACAGGTACTACAAGCAGTACTTC.

This clonotype was seen a few times. V usage is TRBV7-9 and J usage is TRBJ2-1; 8 bases are shared with TRBD2. The CDR3 runs 15 residues. Germline CDR1 is SEHNR and CDR2 is FQNEAQ (reference sequence). V dropped 3 bases and J dropped 4; count of bases not matched to a gene: 5. The CDR3 nucleotides read TGTGCCAGCAGCTTCGGGAGGGCCTATTACAATGAGCAGTTCTTC. Protein product: CASSFGRAYYNEQFF.

In its sample, this clonotype was seen many times. The chain carries TRBV6-2 or TRBV6-3 and TRBJ2-7; D remains unclear. The germline CDR1 and CDR2 sequences are MNHEY and SVGEGT. V was clipped by 8 bases and J by 6 bases, with 20 bases between them. The CDR3 is 14 amino acids. The CDR3 DNA follows: TGTGCCAGCGGGTCTGGGATCCGTCCTGGCGAGCAGTACTTC. Its translation is CASGSGIRPGEQYF.

The chain couples TRBV6-5 to TRBJ2-5; D not resolved. This CDR3 comprises 13 residues. The germline gives CDR1 MNHEY, CDR2 SVGAGI. V lost 2 bases and J lost 0, with 4 bases in between. The CDR3, as DNA: TGTGCCAGCAGTTACCAGTACCAAGAGACCCAGTACTTC. It codes for CASSYQYQETQYF.

The V and J genes are TRBV9 and TRBJ2-1, with 7 bases matching TRBD1. The CDR3 is 17 amino acids. The germline V gene encodes CDR1 SGDLS and CDR2 YYNGEE. J gave up 5 bases and V 0 bases, and 11 bases lay outside the gene matches. In DNA form, the CDR3 reads TGTGCCAGCAGCGTAGCCCGGGACAGAAGCACTCACAATGAGCAGTTCTTC. Protein product: CASSVARDRSTHNEQFF.

The CDR3 nucleotides are TGTGCCAGCTCCGGGACTAGCGGGAGTCATGAGCAGTTCTTC. Translation: CASSGTSGSHEQFF. The chain employs TRBV25-1 and TRBJ2-1, with TRBD2 matching 14 bases. This CDR3 has 14 amino acids. CDR1 MGHDK and CDR2 SYGVNS come from the germline V gene. The V and J ends lost 8 bases and 8 bases, in that order; junction bases with no gene match: 5.

This sequence joins TRBV20-1 and TRBJ2-1; tentative D call: TRBD2 (5 bases). Per germline, CDR1 DFQATT and CDR2 SNEGSKA (reference sequence). The CDR3 length is 14 residues. Trimming shortened V by 1 base and J by 7 bases, and 14 bases separated the two germline ends. The CDR3 loop is CSARVGVMINEQFF. CDR3 bases: TGCAGTGCTAGAGTCGGGGTAATGATAAATGAGCAGTTCTTC.

This clonotype occurred many times. The CDR3 is CAIITGGYYGYTF. CDR3 DNA: TGTGCCATCATTACAGGGGGATATTATGGCTACACCTTC. The rearrangement uses TRBV12-3 or TRBV12-4 and TRBJ1-2; 8 bases fit TRBD1. The CDR3 is 13 amino acids. V was clipped by 10 bases and J by 5 bases; unmatched bases: 9.

The chain combines TRBV25-1 with TRBJ1-1; weak D call: TRBD1 (5 bases). The length of the CDR3 is 16 residues. The V end was cut by 2 bases, the J end by 2 bases, with 15 bases between. Looked up from germline, CDR1 is MGHDK and CDR2 is SYGVNS. CDR3 sequence: CASSEGGTVKNTEAFF. The CDR3 bases are TGTGCCAGCAGTGAAGGAGGGACGGTTAAAAACACTGAAGCTTTCTTT.

The V gene is TRBV14, the J gene TRBJ1-3, with D tentatively TRBD1 (5 bases). V was shortened by 0 bases and J by 2 bases, with 14 bases between the two germline ends. The germline gives CDR1 SGHDN, CDR2 FVKESK. The length of the CDR3 is 17 residues. DNA for the CDR3: TGTGCCAGCAGCCAAGACAGGGTACCCTTGGCTGGAAACACCATATATTTT. It codes for CASSQDRVPLAGNTIYF.

The chain recombines TRBV10-3 with TRBJ2-1; TRBD2 agrees at 9 bases. CDR1 is ENHRY, CDR2 SYGVKD, per germline. CDR3 length: 15 amino acids. J was trimmed by 2 bases and V by 4 bases; bases with no gene match: 3. In DNA, the CDR3 is TGTGCCATCAGTGGGATAGCGGGGGCCTACAATGAGCAGTTCTTC. It codes for CAISGIAGAYNEQFF.

This clonotype has only a few counts. V usage is TRBV7-9 and J usage is TRBJ2-1; D not resolved. V lost 0 bases and J lost 9, with 9 bases in between. The CDR3 has 13 amino acids. In germline, CDR1 is SEHNR, CDR2 FQNEAQ (reference sequence). This CDR3 is CASSLALSVEQFF. The CDR3 DNA sequence: TGTGCCAGCAGCTTAGCGCTCAGCGTTGAGCAGTTCTTC.